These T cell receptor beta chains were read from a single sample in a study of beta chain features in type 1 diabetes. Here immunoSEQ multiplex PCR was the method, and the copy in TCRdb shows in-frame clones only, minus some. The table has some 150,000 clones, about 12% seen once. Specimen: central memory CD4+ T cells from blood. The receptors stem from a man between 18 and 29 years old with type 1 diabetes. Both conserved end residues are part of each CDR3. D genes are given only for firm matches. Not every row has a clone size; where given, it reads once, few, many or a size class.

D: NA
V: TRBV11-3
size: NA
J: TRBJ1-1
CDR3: CASSLSSASREAFF
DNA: TGTGCCAGCAGCTTAAGTTCGGCCTCGCGTGAAGCTTTCTTT

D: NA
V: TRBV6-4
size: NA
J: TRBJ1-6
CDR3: CASSDSYWGSPLHF
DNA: TGTGCCAGCAGCGACAGCTACTGGGGTTCACCCCTCCACTTT

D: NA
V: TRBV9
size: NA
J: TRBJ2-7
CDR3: CASSVADERRYEQYF
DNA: TGTGCCAGCAGCGTAGCTGACGAACGCCGCTACGAGCAGTACTTC

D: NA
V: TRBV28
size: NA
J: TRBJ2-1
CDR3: CASSLSSGLGQFF
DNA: TGTGCCAGCAGTTTAAGTTCCGGGCTGGGGCAGTTCTTC

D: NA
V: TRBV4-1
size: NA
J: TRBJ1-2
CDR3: CASSQGTENYGYTF
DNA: TGCGCCAGCAGCCAAGGGACGGAAAACTATGGCTACACCTTC

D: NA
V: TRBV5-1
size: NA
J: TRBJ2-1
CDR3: CASSSRLGTNNEQFF
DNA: TGCGCCAGCAGCTCCCGTCTGGGGACCAACAATGAGCAGTTCTTC

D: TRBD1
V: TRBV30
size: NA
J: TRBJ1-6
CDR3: CAWSGGSTGLNSPLHF
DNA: TGTGCCTGGAGTGGTGGGTCGACAGGGCTCAATTCACCCCTCCACTTT

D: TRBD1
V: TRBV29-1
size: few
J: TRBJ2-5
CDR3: CSVVPTGSFGQYF
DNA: TGCAGCGTTGTTCCGACAGGGTCTTTCGGGCAGTACTTC

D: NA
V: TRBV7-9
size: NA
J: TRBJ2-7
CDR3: CASSLGLTGDEQYF
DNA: TGTGCCAGCAGCTTAGGTCTAACGGGCGACGAGCAGTACTTC

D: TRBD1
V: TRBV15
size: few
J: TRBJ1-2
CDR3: CATSREQGANDYGYTF
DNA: TGTGCCACCAGCAGAGAACAGGGGGCGAATGACTATGGCTACACCTTC

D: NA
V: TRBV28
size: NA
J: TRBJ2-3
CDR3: CASSLPGLADTQYF
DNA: TGTGCCAGCAGTTTACCGGGCCTGGCAGATACGCAGTATTTT

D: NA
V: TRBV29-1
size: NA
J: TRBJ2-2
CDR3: CSVEITGSNTGELFF
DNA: TGCAGCGTTGAAATTACAGGGTCGAACACCGGGGAGCTGTTTTTT

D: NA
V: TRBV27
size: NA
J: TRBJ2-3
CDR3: CASRTGDLTDTQYF
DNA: TGTGCCAGCAGAACAGGGGACTTAACGGATACGCAGTATTTT

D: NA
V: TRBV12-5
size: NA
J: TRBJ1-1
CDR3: CASGLADPLNTEAFF
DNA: TGTGCTAGTGGTTTAGCGGATCCGCTGAACACTGAAGCTTTCTTT

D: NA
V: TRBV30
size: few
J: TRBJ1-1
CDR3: CAWRITGNTEAFF
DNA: TGTGCCTGGAGGATTACAGGGAACACTGAAGCTTTCTTT

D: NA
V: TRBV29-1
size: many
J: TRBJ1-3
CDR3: CSVEDHGRNTIYF
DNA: TGCAGCGTTGAAGATCACGGTCGCAACACCATATATTTT

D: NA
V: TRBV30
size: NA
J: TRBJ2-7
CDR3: CAWGSYEQYF
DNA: TGTGCCTGGGGTAGCTACGAGCAGTACTTC

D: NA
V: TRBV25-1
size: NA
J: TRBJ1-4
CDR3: CASRGGANEKLFF
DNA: TGTGCCAGCAGAGGCGGGGCGAATGAAAAACTGTTTTTT

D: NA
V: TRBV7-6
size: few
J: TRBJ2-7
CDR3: CASSLAAGESPYEQYF
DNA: TGTGCCAGCAGCTTAGCTGCAGGAGAATCACCTTACGAGCAGTACTTC

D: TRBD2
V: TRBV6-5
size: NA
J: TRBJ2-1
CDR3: CASTHSSGGAGEQFF
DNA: TGTGCCAGCACCCATTCTAGCGGGGGGGCTGGTGAGCAGTTCTTC

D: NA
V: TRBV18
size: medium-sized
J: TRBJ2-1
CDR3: CASSPPEGHNEQFF
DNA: TGTGCCAGCTCACCACCGGAGGGACACAATGAGCAGTTCTTC

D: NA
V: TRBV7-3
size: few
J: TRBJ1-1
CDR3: CASSAQMNTEAFF
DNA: TGTGCCAGCAGCGCCCAGATGAACACTGAAGCTTTCTTT

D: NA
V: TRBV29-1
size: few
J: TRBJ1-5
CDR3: CSVGITADSNQPQHF
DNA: TGCAGCGTTGGGATCACAGCCGATAGCAATCAGCCCCAGCATTTT

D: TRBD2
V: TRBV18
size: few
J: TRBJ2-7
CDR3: CASSLTSGAKSVSYEQYF
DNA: TGTGCCAGCTCACTGACTAGCGGGGCAAAATCCGTGAGCTACGAGCAGTACTTC

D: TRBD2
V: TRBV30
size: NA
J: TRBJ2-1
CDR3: CAWDRARVAGGLYNEQFF
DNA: TGTGCCTGGGACAGGGCCCGGGTAGCGGGGGGGCTCTACAATGAGCAGTTCTTC

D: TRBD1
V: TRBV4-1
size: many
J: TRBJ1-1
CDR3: CASSPGDRDTEAFF
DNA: TGCGCCAGCAGCCCCGGAGACAGGGACACTGAAGCTTTCTTT

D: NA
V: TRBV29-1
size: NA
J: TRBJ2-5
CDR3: CSVEPEETQYF
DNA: TGCAGCGTTGAACCTGAAGAGACCCAGTACTTC

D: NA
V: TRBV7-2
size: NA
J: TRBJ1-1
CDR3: CASRRDGTPGTEAFF
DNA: TGTGCCAGCAGGCGGGATGGGACCCCGGGGACTGAAGCTTTCTTT

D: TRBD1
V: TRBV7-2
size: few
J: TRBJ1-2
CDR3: CASSTTGAHGYTF
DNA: TGTGCCAGCAGCACAACAGGGGCGCATGGCTACACCTTC

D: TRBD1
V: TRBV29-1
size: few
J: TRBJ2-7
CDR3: CSVARTGSSYEQYF
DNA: TGCAGCGTTGCCAGGACAGGGAGCTCCTACGAGCAGTACTTC

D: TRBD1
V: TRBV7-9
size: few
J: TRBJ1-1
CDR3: CASSLGTGPAFF
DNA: TGTGCCAGCAGCTTAGGGACAGGGCCAGCTTTCTTT

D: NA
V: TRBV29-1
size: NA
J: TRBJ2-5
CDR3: CSVAQGSQETQYF
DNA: TGCAGCGTAGCACAGGGATCTCAAGAGACCCAGTACTTC

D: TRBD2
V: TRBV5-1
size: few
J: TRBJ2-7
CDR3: CASRAGVFDEQYF
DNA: TGCGCCAGCAGGGCGGGGGTGTTCGACGAGCAGTACTTC

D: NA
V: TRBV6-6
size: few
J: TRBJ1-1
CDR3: CATTDRNTEAFF
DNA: TGTGCCACCACGGACAGAAACACTGAAGCTTTCTTT

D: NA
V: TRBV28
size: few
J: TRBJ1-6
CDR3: CASMRSSSPLHF
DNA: TGTGCCAGCATGAGGTCCAGTTCACCCCTCCACTTT

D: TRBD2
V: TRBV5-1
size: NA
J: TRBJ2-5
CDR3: CASSLALAGTQETQYF
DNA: TGCGCCAGCAGCTTGGCACTAGCGGGGACCCAAGAGACCCAGTACTTC

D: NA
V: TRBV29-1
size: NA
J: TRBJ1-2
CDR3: CCVGGGQGGYTF
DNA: TGCTGCGTTGGCGGGGGGCAGGGCGGCTACACCTTC

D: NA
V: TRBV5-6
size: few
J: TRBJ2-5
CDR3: CASSSRTQGETQYF
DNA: TGTGCCAGCAGCTCACGGACGCAGGGTGAGACCCAGTACTTC

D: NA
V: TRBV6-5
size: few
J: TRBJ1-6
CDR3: CASSRDRTGNSPLHF
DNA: TGTGCCAGCAGCCGCGACAGGACGGGGAATTCACCCCTCCACTTT

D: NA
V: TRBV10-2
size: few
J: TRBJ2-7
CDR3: CASSNSWWQQYF
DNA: TGCGCCAGCAGCAACAGTTGGTGGCAGCAGTACTTC

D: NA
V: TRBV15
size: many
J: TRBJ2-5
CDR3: CATSRDRLQETQYF
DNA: TGTGCCACCAGCAGAGATCGACTCCAAGAGACCCAGTACTTC

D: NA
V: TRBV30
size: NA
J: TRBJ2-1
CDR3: CAWSLNNEQFF
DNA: TGTGCCTGGAGTCTGAACAATGAGCAGTTCTTC

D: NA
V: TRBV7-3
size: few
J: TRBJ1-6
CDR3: CASSWGSAGDSPLHF
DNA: TGTGCCAGCAGCTGGGGTAGCGCAGGAGATTCACCCCTCCACTTT

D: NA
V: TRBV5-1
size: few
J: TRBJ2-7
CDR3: CASSRSSGYEQYF
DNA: TGCGCCAGCAGCCGGTCAAGCGGTTACGAGCAGTACTTC

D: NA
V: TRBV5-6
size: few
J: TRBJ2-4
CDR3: CASSLAKNIQYF
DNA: TGTGCCAGCAGCTTGGCCAAAAACATTCAGTACTTC

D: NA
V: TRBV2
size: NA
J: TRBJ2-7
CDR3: CASRADGVYEQYF
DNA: TGTGCCAGCAGAGCTGACGGGGTCTACGAGCAGTACTTC

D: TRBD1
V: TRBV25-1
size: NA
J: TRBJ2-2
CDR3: CASSSGTANSGELFF
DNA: TGTGCCAGCAGTTCCGGGACAGCTAATTCCGGGGAGCTGTTTTTT

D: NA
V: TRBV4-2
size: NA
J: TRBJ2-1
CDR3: CASSQDDRGPNEQFF
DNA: TGTGCCAGCAGCCAAGATGACCGGGGGCCCAATGAGCAGTTCTTC

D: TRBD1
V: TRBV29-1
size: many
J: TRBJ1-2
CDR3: CSVEGGTGEGYTF
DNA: TGCAGCGTTGAAGGCGGGACAGGGGAAGGCTACACCTTC

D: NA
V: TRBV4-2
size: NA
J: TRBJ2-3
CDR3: CASSQDRRGRDTQYF
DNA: TGTGCCAGCAGCCAAGATCGTAGGGGGAGGGATACGCAGTATTTT

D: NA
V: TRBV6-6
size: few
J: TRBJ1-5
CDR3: CASSHNQGSNQPQHF
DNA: TGTGCCAGCAGCCATAATCAGGGGAGCAATCAGCCCCAGCATTTT

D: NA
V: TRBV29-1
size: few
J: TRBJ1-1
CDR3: CSVPGGDLSMNTEAFF
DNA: TGCAGCGTCCCTGGAGGGGACCTTTCCATGAACACTGAAGCTTTCTTT

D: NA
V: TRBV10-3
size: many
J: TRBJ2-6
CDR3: CAITRVTALSGANVLTF
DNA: TGTGCCATCACTAGGGTAACGGCGCTCTCTGGGGCCAACGTCCTGACTTTC

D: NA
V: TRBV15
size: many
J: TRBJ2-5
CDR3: CATSRKGPVEETQYF
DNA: TGTGCCACCAGCAGAAAGGGACCGGTCGAGGAGACCCAGTACTTC

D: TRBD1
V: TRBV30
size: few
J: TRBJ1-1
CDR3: CAWRIRQGATEAFF
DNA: TGTGCCTGGAGAATAAGACAGGGGGCGACTGAAGCTTTCTTT

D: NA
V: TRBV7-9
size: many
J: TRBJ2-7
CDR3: CASSPVAVPYYEQYF
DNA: TGTGCCAGCAGCCCCGTAGCCGTCCCCTACTACGAGCAGTACTTC

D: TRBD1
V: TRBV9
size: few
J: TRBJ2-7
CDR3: CASSRDRSSYEQYF
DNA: TGTGCCAGCAGCCGGGACAGGAGCTCCTACGAGCAGTACTTC